The T cell receptor beta chain described here comes from a study of cytomegalovirus exposure and HLA in healthy donors. At the level of the study: Researchers found that 81% of almost 400 genotyped donors fell within the Caucasian-associated ancestry cluster.

The CDR3 is made up of 15 amino acids. The germline V and J ends were trimmed by 1 base and 6 bases, with 12 bases remaining between them. Germline values: CDR1 SEHNR, CDR2 FQNEAQ (reference sequence). It was with 60 Vbeta and 13 Jbeta primers that the PCR ran. Assay: immunoSEQ multiplex PCR; the TCRdb copy retains only in-frame clones and omits some. Of fewer than 110,000 clones in the sample, roughly 80% are singletons; the top ten hold less than 5%. Sequenced: PBMCs. V and J are TRBV7-9 and TRBJ1-4; D is undetermined. This clonotype was sampled from a man aged 45 to 65 in good health and CMV-seropositive. DNA of the CDR3: TGTGCCAGCAGCTTAGTTGCGGCTCGAGATGAAAAACTGTTTTTT. Amino acid sequence: CASSLVAARDEKLFF.